This is a list of T cell receptor beta chains from one sample in a study of T cells in Graves' hyperthyroidism and ophthalmopathy. MiXCR, applied by TCRdb to the multiplex PCR reads, yields one record per CDR3 protein. The table has about 700,000 distinct CDR3 sequences, 13% to 15% seen once; the top ten hold 10%. Input material: blood. Receptor source: a woman younger than 30 with Graves' hyperthyroidism. The CDR3 runs from the conserved cysteine through the conserved F or W. A D gene is named only where the DNA matches it firmly. The size of a clone is reported for some rows only, either as once, few or many, or as a class for expanded clones.

CDR3nt,CDR3aa,d_gene,j_gene,abundance,len,v_gene
TGCGCCAGCAGCTCAGAAGGGACAGGGGTAGCGGGAGGGAAGTACGAGCAGTACTTC,CASSSEGTGVAGGKYEQYF,.,TRBJ2-7,.,19,TRBV4-1
TGTGCCAGCAGCCCCCAAGAAATCGGGGAGCTGTTTTTT,CASSPQEIGELFF,.,TRBJ2-2,many,13,TRBV7-2
TGTGCCGACCAGGAGGGCCCAGCGGAGAGAGATACGCAGTATTTT,CADQEGPAERDTQYF,.,TRBJ2-3,few,15,TRBV6-1
TGTGCCAGCAGCTTAGACCTAGCGGGGTACGAGCAGTACTTC,CASSLDLAGYEQYF,TRBD2,TRBJ2-7,.,14,TRBV11-2
TGTGCCAGCTCACGCGAACAGGGGAACTATGGCTACACCTTC,CASSREQGNYGYTF,TRBD1,TRBJ1-2,few,14,TRBV18
TGTGCCAGCACCAGGGACGTGGGTGGGGATTCACCCCTCCACTTT,CASTRDVGGDSPLHF,.,TRBJ1-6,.,15,TRBV6-1
TGTGCCAGCAGTTACTCACAGACGGACTTCTCTGGAAACACCATATATTTT,CASSYSQTDFSGNTIYF,.,TRBJ1-3,few,17,TRBV6-2/TRBV6-3
TGTGCCAGTAGTATACCCCCAGGCGGTGGCTACACCTTC,CASSIPPGGGYTF,.,TRBJ1-2,.,13,TRBV19
TGTGCCAGCCTAAGAGGAAGGGCCCCCCCCCCGAACGGGGAGCTGTTTTTT,CASLRGRAPPPNGELFF,.,TRBJ2-2,many,17,TRBV7-8
TGTGCCAGCAGCTCCGGACAGGGGGCGCGGGGTAGCACAGATACGCAGTATTTT,CASSSGQGARGSTDTQYF,TRBD1,TRBJ2-3,many,18,TRBV11-2
TGTGCCAGCAGCTCCCTCGGACAAGTAGGGCAGCCCCAGCATTTT,CASSSLGQVGQPQHF,.,TRBJ1-5,many,15,TRBV7-9
TGCAGCGTTGAAGATAACCCCTGGGGGACTAGCACCGGGGAGCTGTTTTTT,CSVEDNPWGTSTGELFF,TRBD2,TRBJ2-2,.,17,TRBV29-1
TGTGCCAGCAGTTTCCCGCGGGGGCAGCCCCAGCATTTT,CASSFPRGQPQHF,.,TRBJ1-5,.,13,TRBV28
TGCATGCTAACCCCGGGACTCTTCACAGATACGCAGTATTTT,CMLTPGLFTDTQYF,.,TRBJ2-3,many,14,TRBV20-1
TGTGCCACCAGTGATGTTAACCGGGACAGCGGCTACACCTTC,CATSDVNRDSGYTF,TRBD1,TRBJ1-2,.,14,TRBV24-1
TGTGCCAGCAGTGATCCGATGGGGGGGGGGAACACTGAAGCTTTCTTT,CASSDPMGGGNTEAFF,.,TRBJ1-1,many,16,TRBV11-2
TGTGCCAGTAGTATCTACCCAGGCACAGTAAGAAATGAGCAGTTCTTC,CASSIYPGTVRNEQFF,.,TRBJ2-1,many,16,TRBV19
TGCAGTGCTAGCGGCCGGGAGAACTACAATGAGCAGTTCTTC,CSASGRENYNEQFF,.,TRBJ2-1,many,14,TRBV20-1
TGCGCCAACAGCTTCAGGGACAGGAGAAATGAGCAGTTCTTC,CANSFRDRRNEQFF,TRBD1,TRBJ2-1,once,14,TRBV5-1
TGTGCTAGCAGCCCCCGTGGGACGGGGGAGACCCAGTACTTC,CASSPRGTGETQYF,.,TRBJ2-5,many,14,TRBV7-7
TGTGCCAGTATAGGATCTCTTTTGAACACTGAAGCTTTCTTT,CASIGSLLNTEAFF,.,TRBJ1-1,many,14,TRBV12-3/TRBV12-4
TGTGCCAGTAGTATCAATGGCGGGACAGAATTAAATCAGCCCCAGCGTTTT,CASSINGGTELNQPQRF,TRBD1,TRBJ1-5,.,17,TRBV19
TGTGCCAGCAGCTTGGGTTCTGGGGGCCTCGGCACAGATACGCAGTATTTT,CASSLGSGGLGTDTQYF,.,TRBJ2-3,many,17,TRBV5-8
TGTGCCAGCAGTTTAGGCAGCTTCTCGGGTAATTCACCCCTCCACTTT,CASSLGSFSGNSPLHF,.,TRBJ1-6,.,16,TRBV27
TGTGCCAGTAGTCCCAGGGGAGGCTTAAGCAATCAGCCCCAGCATTTT,CASSPRGGLSNQPQHF,.,TRBJ1-5,.,16,TRBV19
TGTGCCAGCAGCCCCCGACTAGCGGGAGGGCCTGGAAGCTCCTACGAGCAGTACTTC,CASSPRLAGGPGSSYEQYF,TRBD2,TRBJ2-7,.,19,TRBV7-2
TGTGCCAGCACCCAGCGGGGGAACACCGGGGAGCTGTTTTTT,CASTQRGNTGELFF,TRBD2,TRBJ2-2,few,14,TRBV13
TGCGCCAGCAGCCTCCAACAGGGGGCGCGTGAGACCCAGTACTTC,CASSLQQGARETQYF,TRBD1,TRBJ2-5,.,15,TRBV4-1
TGCAGTGCCCTAGGTTGGAGCGGGACCTACGAGCAGTACTTC,CSALGWSGTYEQYF,TRBD2,TRBJ2-7,many,14,TRBV20-1
TGTGCCAGCAGCTCAAGTGGGCAGGGGCTTGGGGAGACCCAGTACTTC,CASSSSGQGLGETQYF,.,TRBJ2-5,many,16,TRBV3-1
TGTGCCAGCAGTACCGTACGTAGGGGACTGACTAACACTGAAGCTTTCTTT,CASSTVRRGLTNTEAFF,.,TRBJ1-1,many,17,TRBV12-3/TRBV12-4
TGCAGCGTTGGGCCGAGTAGCGGGATTGGGGAGACCCAGTACTTC,CSVGPSSGIGETQYF,TRBD2,TRBJ2-5,.,15,TRBV29-1
TGTGCCAGCGGACAGGGCCTTTATAGCAATCAGCCCCAGCATTTT,CASGQGLYSNQPQHF,TRBD1,TRBJ1-5,many,15,TRBV6-1
TGTGCCAGCAGCCAAGAATACAGGGACAGGGGTACCTACGAGCAGTACTTC,CASSQEYRDRGTYEQYF,TRBD1,TRBJ2-7,.,17,TRBV4-2
TGCGCCAGCAGCCAAGGGGACAGGGTCCTAGGAGAGACCCAGTACTTC,CASSQGDRVLGETQYF,TRBD1,TRBJ2-5,many,16,TRBV4-3
TGCGCCAGCAGCCAAGATCTTTGGAACGGCAGAATTAGGGGCTACACCTTC,CASSQDLWNGRIRGYTF,.,TRBJ1-2,.,17,TRBV4-1
TGTGCCAGCAGTCTATACAGGGCGAACACCGGGGAGCTGTTTTTT,CASSLYRANTGELFF,.,TRBJ2-2,many,15,TRBV28
TGTGCCAGCAGTTTTCACGGGGAGGGTGAGCAGTTCTTC,CASSFHGEGEQFF,TRBD2,TRBJ2-1,many,13,TRBV12-3/TRBV12-4
TGTGCCAGCGGGAGTGAAACAGGGGGCCGTGGCTACACCTTC,CASGSETGGRGYTF,TRBD1,TRBJ1-2,many,14,TRBV25-1
TGTGCCAGCAGCTTTGGGACAGCACTTAGCACAGATACGCAGTATTTT,CASSFGTALSTDTQYF,TRBD1,TRBJ2-3,many,16,TRBV11-2
TGTGCCAGCAGCCCCTCGAGGGGTAGCTCCTACGAGCAGTACTTC,CASSPSRGSSYEQYF,.,TRBJ2-7,many,15,TRBV9
TGTGCCAGCAGCCCCGAACCAGGGGGCGGCTACGAGCAGTACTTC,CASSPEPGGGYEQYF,TRBD1,TRBJ2-7,.,15,TRBV7-3
TGTGCCAGCAGCCCCGGAAGACTGACTAGCGCTAAATTGGAGCAGTTCTTC,CASSPGRLTSAKLEQFF,TRBD2,TRBJ2-1,.,17,TRBV5-1
TGTGCCACCAGCCTGGGTTCGGAGGGCTACACCTTC,CATSLGSEGYTF,.,TRBJ1-2,few,12,TRBV15
TGTGCCAGCAGTTTTTCGGGGGGCTATGGGAACACTGAAGCTTTCTTT,CASSFSGGYGNTEAFF,.,TRBJ1-1,.,16,TRBV12-3/TRBV12-4
TGTGCCAGCAGCTTAGTGGGACTAGCGGGAGGATATGAGCAGTTCTTC,CASSLVGLAGGYEQFF,TRBD2,TRBJ2-1,few,16,TRBV13
TGTGCCAGCAGCCTGACAGGGACGACCTATGGCTACACCTTC,CASSLTGTTYGYTF,TRBD1,TRBJ1-2,many,14,TRBV11-2
TGTGCCGGAGAGGCAAGGGCAGGGAGGGATTTGAGATACTACGAGCAGTACTTC,CAGEARAGRDLRYYEQYF,TRBD2,TRBJ2-7,.,18,TRBV19
TGTACCAGCAGCTTGACGACAGGGAGTCAGCCCCAGCATTTT,CTSSLTTGSQPQHF,TRBD1,TRBJ1-5,.,14,TRBV13
TGCGCCAGCAGCCATCCGGGACAGGGTTACGAGCAGTACTTC,CASSHPGQGYEQYF,TRBD1,TRBJ2-7,many,14,TRBV4-1
TGTGCCAGCAGCTTACTTCAAAGGGAGCAGTACTTC,CASSLLQREQYF,.,TRBJ2-7,few,12,TRBV7-9
TGTGCCAGCAGCCCAGCGCTCCTCTCCTACGAGCAGTACTTC,CASSPALLSYEQYF,.,TRBJ2-7,.,14,TRBV12-3/TRBV12-4
TGTGCCAGCAGCCCGCTAGCGGGCGCAGCCAAAAACATTCAGTACTTC,CASSPLAGAAKNIQYF,TRBD2,TRBJ2-4,few,16,TRBV7-8
TGTGCCAGCACCGACTACAGGTTATCTAGCAATCAGCCCCAGCATTTT,CASTDYRLSSNQPQHF,.,TRBJ1-5,few,16,TRBV6-1
TGTGCCAGCAGTAACAGCATTAATGAAAAACTGTTTTTT,CASSNSINEKLFF,.,TRBJ1-4,few,13,TRBV6-2/TRBV6-3